A single sample gave rise to the 25 T cell receptor beta chains below, sequenced in a study of a mutant IDH1 vaccine in newly diagnosed glioma. Using immunoSEQ multiplex PCR, the repertoire was profiled, and TCRdb retains in-frame clones only, with some absent. Of over 65,000 clones listed, approximately 84% are singletons. Time point meaning: week 35, safety follow-up. Each dose delivered 300 ug of mutant IDH1 20-mer peptide subcutaneously with imiquimod. Antigens for these TCRs are unknown. This material consisted of PBMCs, taken from a glioma patient whose treatment included an IDH1 peptide vaccine. The receptors were gathered from a man younger than 35 with glioma.

The CDR3 region has the DNA TGTGCCACGCGGCCAGGGGGCACCCAAAACACTGAAGCTTTCTTT. Protein sequence: CATRPGGTQNTEAFF. V and J are TRBV15 and TRBJ1-1, with 8 bases identical to TRBD1. Losses at the gene ends were 9 bases for V and 2 bases for J; bases not matched to a gene: 11. This CDR3 comprises 15 residues. CDR1 is LNHNV and CDR2 is YYDKDF in the germline V gene (reference sequence).

This clone turned up a few times. The chain is built from TRBV4-1 and TRBJ1-3, with D possibly TRBD1 on 6 matching bases. Deletions cut 5 bases from V and 2 bases from J, with 10 bases between. Looked up from germline, CDR1 is MGHRA and CDR2 is YSYEKL. The CDR3 has 14 residues. For the CDR3, the DNA is TGCGCCAGCAGCGTACAGGGAACTGGAAACACCATATATTTT. It translates to CASSVQGTGNTIYF.

This rearrangement joins TRBV4-1 to TRBJ2-7; no reliable D call. Germline V gene lookup returns CDR1 MGHRA and CDR2 YSYEKL. CDR3 length equals 14 residues. The germline V and J ends were trimmed by 0 bases and 1 base, with 7 bases remaining between them. CDR3 sequence reads: CASSQDSTSYEQYF. As DNA, the CDR3 is TGCGCCAGCAGCCAAGACAGCACGTCCTACGAGCAGTACTTC.

V is TRBV30 and J is TRBJ2-1; the D is unclear. Germline V gene lookup returns CDR1 GTSNPN and CDR2 SVGIG (reference sequence). Trimming took off 4 bases at V and 7 bases at J, with 8 bases between the two ends. The CDR3 totals 11 residues. This chain's CDR3 is CAWKLGNEQFF. The CDR3 DNA is TGTGCCTGGAAGTTAGGGAATGAGCAGTTCTTC.

In DNA, the CDR3 is TGTGCCAGCAGTTTATCCCTAGAGGGAGGAGGAGAGACCCAGTACTTC. Translated, it gives CASSLSLEGGGETQYF. The genes are TRBV28 and TRBJ2-5; D perhaps matches TRBD2 (6 bases). The V gene's germline CDR1 is MDHEN and CDR2 SYDVKM. The CDR3 loop spans 16 amino acids. The V end lost 1 base, the J end lost 4 bases, and 16 bases lay between the germline ends. Full variable domain (missing parts from reference TRBV28 and TRBJ2-5): DVKVTQSSRYLVKRTGEKVFLECVQDMDHENMFWYRQDPGLGLRLIYFSYDVKMKEKGDIPEGYSVSREKKERFSLILESASTNQTSMYLCASSLSLEGGGETQYFGPGTRLLVL.

This clone was picked up a small number of times. The chain uses TRBV14 and TRBJ1-1, with D tentatively TRBD1 (5 bases). Trimming shortened V by 4 bases and J by 0 bases, and 6 bases separated the two germline ends. The CDR3 has 13 residues. Germline values: CDR1 SGHDN, CDR2 FVKESK. The CDR3 reads CASSRGVNTEAFF. Here the CDR3 DNA reads TGTGCCAGCAGCCGAGGGGTGAACACTGAAGCTTTCTTT.

The CDR3 coding sequence is TGTGCCTGGAGTGTAGCTAGAACAGCCCCTAGCACAGATACGCAGTATTTT. Amino acid sequence: CAWSVARTAPSTDTQYF. The V and J genes are TRBV30 and TRBJ2-3, with D uncertain. CDR3 length: 17 amino acids. Trimming pared 0 bases from V and 0 bases from J, leaving 16 bases between. Germline V gene lookup returns CDR1 GTSNPN and CDR2 SVGIG (reference sequence).

The rearrangement joins TRBV19 to TRBJ1-2, with TRBD1 matching over 8 bases. The CDR3 length is 16 residues. With 4 bases clipped from V and 8 bases from J, the junction kept 15 bases outside the gene matches. Germline CDR1 and CDR2: LNHDA and SQIVND (reference sequence). CDR3 region: CASSTYQRDRPRGYTF. Written as DNA, the CDR3 is TGTGCCAGTAGTACATACCAACGGGACAGGCCACGGGGCTACACCTTC.

In this sample, this clone turned up once. J is TRBJ1-5 and V is TRBV27; D gene ambiguous. The CDR3 is made up of 17 amino acids. Trimming cost V 5 bases and J 2 bases, with 19 bases left between them. CDR1 is MNHEY and CDR2 is SMNVEV in the germline V gene (reference sequence). CDR3 sequence reads: CASSQSLSRAGNQPQHF. The CDR3 DNA is TGTGCCAGCAGTCAATCACTTTCGAGGGCCGGCAATCAGCCCCAGCATTTT.

The chain is built from TRBV27 and TRBJ1-2; TRBD1 might be the D (5 bases). Germline CDR1 and CDR2: MNHEY and SMNVEV (reference sequence). The germline V and J ends were trimmed by 8 bases and 4 bases, with 17 bases remaining between them. This CDR3 region has 14 residues. The CDR3 region has the DNA TGTGCCAGCGGCTGGGGGGGAGCCCTCTATGGCTACACCTTC. It encodes CASGWGGALYGYTF.

The V and J genes are TRBV7-9 and TRBJ2-4; D perhaps matches TRBD2 (8 bases). Germline V gene data show CDR1 as SEHNR and CDR2 as FQNEAQ (reference sequence). This CDR3 is 15 amino acids long. Trimming removed 5 bases from V and 6 bases from J, with 17 bases in between. CDR3 in amino acids: CASSLTGAGGNIQYF. DNA of the CDR3: TGTGCCAGCAGCCTAACAGGGGCGGGGGGAAACATTCAGTACTTC.

This chain connects TRBV7-9 to TRBJ2-1; 10 bases align to TRBD2. J gave up 1 base and V 6 bases, and 3 bases lay outside the gene matches. Germline-derived CDR1 and CDR2 are SEHNR and FQNEAQ (reference sequence). The CDR3 spans 15 residues. CDR3 protein: CASRQRGGSYNEQFF. In DNA, the CDR3 is TGTGCCAGCAGACAGCGGGGGGGATCCTACAATGAGCAGTTCTTC.

The CDR3 reads CASSVRSGSSGNTIYF. The CDR3 DNA sequence: TGTGCCAGCAGCGTACGATCTGGGTCTTCTGGAAACACCATATATTTT. The V call is TRBV9, the J call TRBJ1-3; D remains ambiguous. Germline CDR1 is SGDLS and CDR2 is YYNGEE. The length of the CDR3 is 16 residues. The V gene lost 1 base and the J gene lost 1 base, with 12 bases spanning the gap.

The chain couples TRBV5-1 to TRBJ2-1; D remains ambiguous. With 2 bases removed from V and 6 bases from J, the gap between germline ends came to 9 bases. Germline assignment: CDR1 SGHRS and CDR2 YFSETQ. The CDR3 has 13 residues. Here the CDR3 DNA reads TGCGCCAGCAGCTTCGACCTCGGCAATGAGCAGTTCTTC. Translation gives CASSFDLGNEQFF.

This chain connects TRBV5-1 to TRBJ2-4; TRBD1 aligns across 7 bases. Trimming removed 0 bases from V and 4 bases from J; junction bases left unmatched: 7. The CDR3 runs 16 residues. The germline V gene has CDR1 SGHRS and CDR2 YFSETQ. Written as DNA, the CDR3 is TGCGCCAGCAGCTTGGTCCCAGGGGGTTCGAAAAACATTCAGTACTTC. The encoded protein is CASSLVPGGSKNIQYF.

The chain links TRBV5-6 to TRBJ1-1; TRBD1 matches 7 bases. CDR1 is SGHDT, CDR2 YYEEEE, per germline. V shed 7 bases and J 5 bases; nucleotides not matched to a gene: 8. This CDR3 has 13 residues. CDR3 in DNA: TGTGCCAGCCAAAATGAGGGGGCGACTGAAGCTTTCTTT. It translates to CASQNEGATEAFF.

V gene TRBV10-3 combines with J gene TRBJ2-1, with D possibly being TRBD1 (5 bases). The germline gives CDR1 ENHRY, CDR2 SYGVKD. The CDR3 sequence is 15 residues long. V lost 3 bases, J lost 0 bases, and 9 bases lay in between. The CDR3 DNA reads TGTGCCATCAGTGACGGACAAAACTCCTACAATGAGCAGTTCTTC. Translating it yields CAISDGQNSYNEQFF.

The V and J genes are TRBV28 and TRBJ1-1, with D tentatively TRBD1 (6 bases). Trimming pared 3 bases from V and 5 bases from J, leaving 16 bases between. Germline values: CDR1 MDHEN, CDR2 SYDVKM. The CDR3 extends over 15 amino acids. Here the CDR3 DNA reads TGTGCCAGCAGTTTGGGGGGCGTAAGAGGTACTGAAGCTTTCTTT. It codes for CASSLGGVRGTEAFF.

For the CDR3, the DNA is TGTGCCAGCAGCCAAGCCCAGGGGGTTGGCTACACCTTC. It specifies CASSQAQGVGYTF. This chain uses TRBV4-2 with TRBJ1-2; 7 bases are a match to TRBD1. This CDR3 spans 13 amino acids. CDR1 and CDR2 (germline): LGHNA, YNFKEQ. The V segment lost 1 base and the J segment 7 bases; nucleotides outside the gene matches: 3.

The V and J genes are TRBV11-2 and TRBJ1-1; the D is unclear. Trimming removed 1 base from V and 0 bases from J, with 9 bases in between. The CDR3 runs 15 residues. Per germline, CDR1 SGHAT and CDR2 FQNNGV. This CDR3 is CASSLGDGVNTEAFF. The CDR3 DNA reads TGTGCCAGCAGCTTAGGAGACGGAGTGAACACTGAAGCTTTCTTT.

This sequence joins TRBV11-1 and TRBJ2-1; D is perhaps TRBD2 (7 bases). The CDR3 has 15 amino acids. Germline V CDR1 and CDR2: SGHAT, FQDESV (reference sequence). The V end lost 5 bases, the J end lost 4 bases, and 15 bases lay between the germline ends. The CDR3 reads CASSTGRGGYNEQFF. The DNA for the CDR3 is TGTGCCAGCAGCACAGGCAGGGGAGGGTACAATGAGCAGTTCTTC.

V and J are TRBV4-2 and TRBJ1-5; D remains ambiguous. This CDR3 comprises 13 residues. V was shortened by 4 bases and J by 6 bases, with 10 bases between the two germline ends. Per germline, CDR1 LGHNA and CDR2 YNFKEQ. The CDR3 bases are TGTGCCAGCAGCCGCAAACCAGGTCAGCCCCAGCATTTT. It is translated as CASSRKPGQPQHF.

The chain recombines TRBV5-6 with TRBJ1-1; no clear D. Germline lookup yields CDR1 SGHDT and CDR2 YYEEEE. The CDR3 has 14 residues. Trimming took off 7 bases at V and 4 bases at J, with 17 bases between the two ends. This CDR3 is CASHLSYTFTEAFF. CDR3 sequence (DNA): TGTGCCAGCCACTTATCCTATACGTTCACTGAAGCTTTCTTT. Variable domain in full (rest from reference TRBV5-6 and TRBJ1-1): DAGVTQSPTHLIKTRGQQVTLRCSPKSGHDTVSWYQQALGQGPQFIFQYYEEEERQRGNFPDRFSGHQFPNYSSELNVNALLLGDSALYLCASHLSYTFTEAFFGQGTRLTVV.

The CDR3 DNA reads TGTGCCAGCAGCCGAGGGACTAGCGGGAGCGGAGAGCAGTACTTC. This encodes CASSRGTSGSGEQYF. V and J are TRBV28 and TRBJ2-7; 14 bases align to TRBD2. CDR1 and CDR2 (germline): MDHEN, SYDVKM. This CDR3 is 15 amino acids long. J was trimmed by 7 bases and V by 6 bases; bases with no gene match: 8.

The chain employs TRBV7-9 and TRBJ1-5; 8 bases line up with TRBD1. The CDR3 has 16 amino acids. The V gene's germline CDR1 is SEHNR and CDR2 FQNEAQ (reference sequence). The ends lost 5 bases at V and 3 bases at J; junction bases unmatched: 9. The CDR3 reads CASSRGGQGANQPQHF. The CDR3 DNA reads TGTGCCAGCAGCCGCGGCGGGCAGGGGGCCAATCAGCCCCAGCATTTT.